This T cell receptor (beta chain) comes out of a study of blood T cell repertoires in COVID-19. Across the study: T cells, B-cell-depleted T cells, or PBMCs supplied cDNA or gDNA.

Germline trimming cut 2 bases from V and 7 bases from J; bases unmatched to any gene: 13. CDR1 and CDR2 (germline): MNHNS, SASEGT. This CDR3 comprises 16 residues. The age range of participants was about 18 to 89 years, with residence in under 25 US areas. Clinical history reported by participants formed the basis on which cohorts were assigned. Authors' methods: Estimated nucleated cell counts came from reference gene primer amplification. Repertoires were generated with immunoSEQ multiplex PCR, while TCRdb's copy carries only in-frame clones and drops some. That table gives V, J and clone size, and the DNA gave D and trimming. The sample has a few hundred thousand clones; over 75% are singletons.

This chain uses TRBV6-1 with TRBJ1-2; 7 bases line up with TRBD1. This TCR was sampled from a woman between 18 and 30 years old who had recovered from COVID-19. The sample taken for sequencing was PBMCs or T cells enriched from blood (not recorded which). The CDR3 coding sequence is TGTGCCAGCAGTGAACTCGTAGCCAGGGGGTCTCCTGGCTACACCTTC. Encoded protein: CASSELVARGSPGYTF.